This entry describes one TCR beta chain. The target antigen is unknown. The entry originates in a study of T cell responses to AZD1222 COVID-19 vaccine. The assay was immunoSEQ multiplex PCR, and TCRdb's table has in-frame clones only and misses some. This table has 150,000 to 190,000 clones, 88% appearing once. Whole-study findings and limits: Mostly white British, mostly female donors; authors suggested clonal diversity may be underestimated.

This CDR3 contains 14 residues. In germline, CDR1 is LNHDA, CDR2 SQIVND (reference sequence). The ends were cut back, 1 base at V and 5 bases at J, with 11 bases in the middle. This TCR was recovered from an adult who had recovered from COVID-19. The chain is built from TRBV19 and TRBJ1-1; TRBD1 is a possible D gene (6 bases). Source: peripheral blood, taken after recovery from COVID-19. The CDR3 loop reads CASSIGRRGTEAFF. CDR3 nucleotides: TGTGCCAGTAGTATAGGTCGGAGGGGGACTGAAGCTTTCTTT.